These 24 T cell receptor beta chains were sequenced from one sample in a study of cytomegalovirus exposure and HLA in healthy donors. Sequenced by immunoSEQ multiplex PCR; TCRdb stores in-frame clones only, minus some. The top ten hold 4.5% of the sample, which has 120,000 to 150,000 clones, roughly 87% seen once. The sequenced sample consisted of PBMCs. The receptor set was obtained from a young man in good health and CMV-seropositive.

This chain's CDR3 is CASSFQGPNTEAFF. CDR3 in DNA: TGTGCCAGCAGTTTTCAGGGGCCGAACACTGAAGCTTTCTTT. The chain carries TRBV27 and TRBJ1-1; TRBD1 might be the D (6 bases). V was cut by 3 bases and J by 1 base, with 9 bases left in between. The CDR3 has 14 residues. In germline, CDR1 is MNHEY, CDR2 SMNVEV (reference sequence).

This clone showed up just once. V is TRBV5-6 and J is TRBJ2-7; D might be TRBD1 (6 bases). The CDR3 has 13 amino acids. Trimming took 4 bases from V and 3 from J, leaving 11 bases between them. Germline V lookup: CDR1 SGHDT, CDR2 YYEEEE. CDR3 coding DNA: TGTGCCAGCAGCCCTCAGGGGCTCTACGAGCAGTACTTC. It is translated as CASSPQGLYEQYF.

In its sample, this clone was seen once. This chain links TRBV30 with TRBJ2-5, with 8 positions matching TRBD1. In germline, CDR1 is GTSNPN, CDR2 SVGIG (reference sequence). CDR3 length: 13 amino acids. With 8 bases clipped from V and 6 bases from J, the junction kept 11 bases outside the gene matches. The CDR3 reads CAHTHQGAQTQYF. CDR3 coding DNA: TGTGCCCATACTCACCAGGGGGCTCAGACCCAGTACTTC. Looking up the rest from reference TRBV30 and TRBJ2-5 gives the full variable domain: SQTIHQWPATLVQPVGSPLSLECTVEGTSNPNLYWYRQAAGRGLQLLFYSVGIGQISSEVPQNLSASRPQDRQFILSSKKLLLSDSGFYLCAHTHQGAQTQYFGPGTRLLVL.

The chain joins TRBV25-1 to TRBJ1-1; weak D call: TRBD1 (5 bases). Germline assignment: CDR1 MGHDK and CDR2 SYGVNS. The V end was cut by 1 base, the J end by 5 bases, with 8 bases between. The CDR3 spans 13 residues. The DNA for the CDR3 is TGTGCCAGCAGTGAATTTGGGGGGACTGAAGCTTTCTTT. Its protein is CASSEFGGTEAFF.

The rearrangement uses TRBV19 and TRBJ1-5; no clear D. CDR1 and CDR2 from the germline V gene are LNHDA and SQIVND (reference sequence). The CDR3 is 14 amino acids. V lost 0 bases to trimming and J lost 10 bases, with 13 bases between them. CDR3 sequence (DNA): TGTGCCAGTAGTATAGAACAGTTCAAAGGACCCCAGCATTTT. Translating gives CASSIEQFKGPQHF.

This clone was found once. The rearrangement joins TRBV7-9 to TRBJ2-2, with D perhaps matching TRBD1 (5 bases). CDR1 is SEHNR, CDR2 FQNEAQ, per germline (reference sequence). The CDR3 consists of 19 residues. Trimming took 1 base from V and 5 from J, leaving 23 bases between them. The CDR3, as DNA: TGTGCCAGCAGCTTAGATGGGGTGGGGCTATCCATTCGAACCGGGGAGCTGTTTTTT. Its protein is CASSLDGVGLSIRTGELFF.

The V call is TRBV29-1, the J call TRBJ2-1, with TRBD2 as a possible D gene (6 bases). Germline V gives CDR1 SQVTM, CDR2 ANQGSEA. The CDR3 runs 16 residues. V lost 2 bases, J lost 4 bases, and 18 bases lay in between. The DNA for the CDR3 is TGCAGCGTTGAAAGGGACTCCCGAGTTATATACAATGAGCAGTTCTTC. Translated: CSVERDSRVIYNEQFF.

The chain is built from TRBV9 and TRBJ2-5; D call uncertain. Germline V gene data show CDR1 as SGDLS and CDR2 as YYNGEE. This CDR3 has 12 residues. Trimming removed 3 bases at V and 1 base at J, with 4 bases between. The CDR3 DNA follows: TGTGCCAGCAGCGCAGGCCAAGAGACCCAGTACTTC. Amino acids: CASSAGQETQYF.

J is TRBJ1-2 and V is TRBV7-8; D not certain. Germline V CDR1 and CDR2: SGHVS, FQNEAQ. CDR3 length: 14 amino acids. With 5 bases removed from V and 5 bases from J, the gap between germline ends came to 15 bases. The CDR3 here is CASSPNFSGYGYTF. The CDR3, as DNA: TGTGCCAGCAGCCCCAATTTTTCGGGGTATGGCTACACCTTC.

The chain joins TRBV30 to TRBJ2-2, with a tentative D call TRBD2 (5 bases). Germline CDR1 is GTSNPN and CDR2 is SVGIG (reference sequence). CDR3 length equals 13 residues. The V end lost 7 bases, the J end lost 1 base, and 10 bases lay between the germline ends. CDR3 in DNA: TGTGCCTCACTCGGGAAGAACACCGGGGAGCTGTTTTTT. Translation: CASLGKNTGELFF.

The V gene is TRBV6-5, the J gene TRBJ1-5; D is uncertain. V was clipped by 2 bases and J by 9 bases, with 11 bases between them. The CDR3 extends over 13 amino acids. CDR1 is MNHEY and CDR2 is SVGAGI in the germline V gene. CDR3 in amino acids: CASSYDKTRPQHF. CDR3 coding DNA: TGTGCCAGCAGTTACGATAAGACTCGGCCCCAGCATTTT.

The chain employs TRBV6-1 and TRBJ1-4; no reliable D call. Trimming took 1 base from V and 13 from J, leaving 19 bases between them. Per the germline V gene, CDR1 is MNHNS and CDR2 is SASEGT. The CDR3 has 15 amino acids. The CDR3 coding sequence is TGTGCCAGCAGTGAAGGAAGCCGTTCGATCTCGGGACTGTTTTTT. Translated: CASSEGSRSISGLFF.

V and J are TRBV9 and TRBJ1-6; 9 bases fit TRBD1. CDR1 is SGDLS and CDR2 is YYNGEE in the germline V gene. This CDR3 has 16 residues. V lost 4 bases and J lost 9; bases outside the gene matches: 11. CDR3 in amino acids: CASSPLGGQGTSPLHF. The CDR3 region has the DNA TGTGCCAGCAGCCCTTTAGGGGGACAGGGTACTTCACCCCTCCACTTT. The full variable domain, rest sourced from reference TRBV9 and TRBJ1-6, is DSGVTQTPKHLITATGQRVTLRCSPRSGDLSVYWYQQSLDQGLQFLIQYYNGEERAKGNILERFSAQQFPDLHSELNLSSLELGDSALYFCASSPLGGQGTSPLHFGNGTRLTVT.

The V and J genes are TRBV30 and TRBJ1-4; TRBD1 is a possible D gene (5 bases). Trimming stripped 7 bases from V and 1 base from J, with 16 bases between. The germline gives CDR1 GTSNPN, CDR2 SVGIG (reference sequence). The CDR3 has 15 amino acids. CDR3 residues: CAFHGQGLTNEKLFF. In DNA form, the CDR3 reads TGTGCCTTCCACGGGCAGGGTCTAACTAATGAAAAACTGTTTTTT.

The chain employs TRBV28 and TRBJ1-2, with 8 bases matching TRBD1. V lost 6 bases and J lost 4; bases outside the gene matches: 13. Germline V gives CDR1 MDHEN, CDR2 SYDVKM. CDR3 length: 16 residues. The CDR3 DNA sequence: TGTGCCAGCAGCTTAACTAACCCCGGGACAGGCTATGGCTACACCTTC. Encoded protein: CASSLTNPGTGYGYTF.

The chain has TRBV2 and TRBJ2-3, with TRBD1 identical over 10 bases. This CDR3 region has 16 residues. With V trimmed by 3 bases and J by 6 bases, 9 bases remained unmatched. Per germline, CDR1 SNHLY and CDR2 FYNNEI. CDR3 protein: CASSEQRQGARDTQYF. Written as DNA, the CDR3 is TGTGCCAGCAGTGAGCAAAGACAGGGGGCTCGTGATACGCAGTATTTT.

The V call is TRBV27, the J call TRBJ2-7; D might be TRBD1 (6 bases). The germline V and J ends were trimmed by 0 bases and 1 base, with 16 bases remaining between them. This CDR3 has 17 amino acids. From germline, CDR1 is MNHEY and CDR2 SMNVEV (reference sequence). The CDR3 region is CASSLSVQGMGSYEQYF. The CDR3 DNA follows: TGTGCCAGCAGTTTATCGGTGCAGGGGATGGGGTCCTACGAGCAGTACTTC.

There are a few counts of this clone. The CDR3 protein is CASSPLQGTEAFF. In DNA form, the CDR3 reads TGTGCCAGCAGCCCCCTCCAGGGAACTGAAGCTTTCTTT. V is TRBV4-2 and J is TRBJ1-1, with D maybe TRBD1 (5 bases). The CDR3 runs to 13 residues. The germline gives CDR1 LGHNA, CDR2 YNFKEQ. V was cut by 4 bases and J by 5 bases, with 11 bases left in between.

V is TRBV19 and J is TRBJ1-1; TRBD1 matches at 7 bases. The CDR3 length is 16 residues. Germline CDR1 LNHDA, CDR2 SQIVND (reference sequence). The V and J ends lost 4 bases and 4 bases, in that order; junction bases with no gene match: 12. In nucleotides, the CDR3 is TGTGCCAGTAGTACGGGACAGACAATCGGAGGCACTGAAGCTTTCTTT. Translating gives CASSTGQTIGGTEAFF.

This clone was recorded only once. The chain has TRBV19 and TRBJ1-5; 7 bases match TRBD1. The V and J ends lost 8 bases and 3 bases, in that order; junction bases with no gene match: 10. Germline CDR1 is LNHDA and CDR2 is SQIVND (reference sequence). The CDR3 has 15 amino acids. Here the CDR3 reads CASCEGATANQPQHF. The CDR3 DNA follows: TGTGCCAGTTGCGAGGGGGCCACAGCCAATCAGCCCCAGCATTTT. Full variable domain (rest looked up from reference TRBV19 and TRBJ1-5): DGGITQSPKYLFRKEGQNVTLSCEQNLNHDAMYWYRQDPGQGLRLIYYSQIVNDFQKGDIAEGYSVSREKKESFPLTVTSAQKNPTAFYLCASCEGATANQPQHFGDGTRLSIL.

This chain connects TRBV11-3 to TRBJ2-1; tentatively, D is TRBD1 (5 bases). V was cut by 0 bases and J by 3 bases, with 9 bases left in between. The CDR3 covers 15 residues. Per the germline V gene, CDR1 is SGHNT and CDR2 is YENEEA. DNA of the CDR3: TGTGCCAGCAGCTTAGATCAAGGGGTCTACAATGAGCAGTTCTTC. Protein product: CASSLDQGVYNEQFF.

The chain links TRBV6-1 to TRBJ1-3; TRBD1 might be the D (6 bases). V shed 3 bases and J shed 0 bases, with 9 bases lying between them. This CDR3 is built from 15 residues. Germline CDR1 reads MNHNS; CDR2 reads SASEGT. The CDR3 is CASSERGSSGNTIYF. CDR3 DNA: TGTGCCAGCAGTGAGAGGGGGTCCTCTGGAAACACCATATATTTT.

This clone was picked up a small number of times. J is TRBJ2-7 and V is TRBV2; TRBD2 might be the D (5 bases). V was cut by 1 base and J by 1 base, with 14 bases left in between. The CDR3 length is 16 residues. Per germline, CDR1 SNHLY and CDR2 FYNNEI. The CDR3 sequence: CASSEDGLLLSYEQYF. CDR3 DNA sequence: TGTGCCAGCAGTGAAGATGGACTTCTCCTATCCTACGAGCAGTACTTC.

The chain employs TRBV28 and TRBJ2-7; possible D gene TRBD1, 5 bases. CDR1 and CDR2 (germline): MDHEN, SYDVKM. The germline V and J ends were trimmed by 4 bases and 3 bases, with 13 bases remaining between them. This CDR3 spans 14 amino acids. Written as DNA, the CDR3 is TGTGCCAGCAGTTCAGGGCGTTCGAGCTACGAGCAGTACTTC. Its protein product is CASSSGRSSYEQYF.